This TCR beta chain was sequenced in a study of T cell responses to AZD1222 COVID-19 vaccine. Study-wide findings and caveats: It was only after the peak T cell response that any repertoires were sampled. Mostly white British, mostly female donors; authors suggested clonal diversity may be underestimated. Just six AZD1222 recipients tested seropositive at baseline.

Germline V gene lookup returns CDR1 SQVTM and CDR2 ANQGSEA. The CDR3 sequence is 12 residues long. V shed 6 bases and J shed 0 bases, with 6 bases lying between them. Of note for this clone: What it recognizes is unknown.

The assay was immunoSEQ multiplex PCR, and TCRdb's table has in-frame clones only and misses some. The table has about 130,000 clones, just under 95% seen once. The chain links TRBV29-1 to TRBJ1-3, with unresolved D. The input for sequencing was peripheral blood, taken on day 0 of AZD1222 vaccination. The source is an adult in good health. The DNA for the CDR3 is TGCAGCGTCCGATTCTCTGGAAACACCATATATTTT. Protein sequence: CSVRFSGNTIYF.